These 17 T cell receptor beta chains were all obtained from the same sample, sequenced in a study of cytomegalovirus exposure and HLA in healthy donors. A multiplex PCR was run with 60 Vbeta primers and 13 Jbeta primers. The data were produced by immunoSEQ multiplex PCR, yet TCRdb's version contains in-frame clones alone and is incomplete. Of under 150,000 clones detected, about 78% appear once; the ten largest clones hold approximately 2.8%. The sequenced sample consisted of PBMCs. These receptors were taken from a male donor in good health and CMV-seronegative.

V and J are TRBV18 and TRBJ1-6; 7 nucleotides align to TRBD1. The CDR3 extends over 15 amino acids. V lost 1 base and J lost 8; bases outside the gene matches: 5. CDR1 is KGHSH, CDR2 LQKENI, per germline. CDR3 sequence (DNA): TGTGCCAGCTCACCACGGGTCCAGGGGGATTCACCCCTCCACTTT. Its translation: CASSPRVQGDSPLHF. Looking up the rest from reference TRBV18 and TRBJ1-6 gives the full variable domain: NAGVMQNPRHLVRRRGQEARLRCSPMKGHSHVYWYRQLPEEGLKFMVYLQKENIIDESGMPKERFSAEFPKEGPSILRIQQVVRGDSAAYFCASSPRVQGDSPLHFGNGTRLTVT.

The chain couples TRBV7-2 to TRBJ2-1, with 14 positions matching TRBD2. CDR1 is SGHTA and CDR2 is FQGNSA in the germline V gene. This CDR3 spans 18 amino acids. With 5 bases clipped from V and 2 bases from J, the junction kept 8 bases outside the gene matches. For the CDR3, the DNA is TGTGCCAGCAGCAAGACTAGCGGGGGGGCTAGGACCTACAATGAGCAGTTCTTC. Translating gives CASSKTSGGARTYNEQFF.

DNA for the CDR3: TGTGCCAGCAGCTTTCTTGGTCTAGCGGGAGGTGGGGAGCTGTTTTTT. This codes for CASSFLGLAGGGELFF. The chain combines TRBV7-9 with TRBJ2-2, with 11 bases lining up with TRBD2. In germline, CDR1 is SEHNR, CDR2 FQNEAQ (reference sequence). Germline trimming cut 3 bases from V and 8 bases from J; bases unmatched to any gene: 8. CDR3 length equals 16 residues.

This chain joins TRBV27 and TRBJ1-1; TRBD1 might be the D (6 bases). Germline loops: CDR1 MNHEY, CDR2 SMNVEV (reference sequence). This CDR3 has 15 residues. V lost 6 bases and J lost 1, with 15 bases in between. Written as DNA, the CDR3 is TGTGCCAGCAGCTTTCTAGGACAGAAGAACACTGAAGCTTTCTTT. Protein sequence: CASSFLGQKNTEAFF.

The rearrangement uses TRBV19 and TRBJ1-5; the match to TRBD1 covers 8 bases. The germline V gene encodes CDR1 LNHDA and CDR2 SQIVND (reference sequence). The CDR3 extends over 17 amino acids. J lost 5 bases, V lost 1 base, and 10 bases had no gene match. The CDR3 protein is CASSIGGLRGPYQPQHF. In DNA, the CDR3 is TGTGCCAGTAGTATAGGAGGGCTCAGGGGGCCATATCAGCCCCAGCATTTT.

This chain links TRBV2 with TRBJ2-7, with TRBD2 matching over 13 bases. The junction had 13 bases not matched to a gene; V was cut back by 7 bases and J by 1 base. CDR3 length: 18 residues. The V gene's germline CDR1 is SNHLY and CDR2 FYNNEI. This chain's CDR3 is CASIRSKGLAGYSYEQYF. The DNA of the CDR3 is TGTGCCAGCATCCGATCCAAGGGACTAGCGGGGTATTCCTACGAGCAGTACTTC.

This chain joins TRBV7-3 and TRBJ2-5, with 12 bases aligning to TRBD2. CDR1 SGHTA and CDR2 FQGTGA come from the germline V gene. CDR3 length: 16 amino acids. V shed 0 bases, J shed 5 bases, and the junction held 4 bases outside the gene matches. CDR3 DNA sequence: TGTGCCAGCAGCTTAACTGGGACTAGCGGGCCCGAGACCCAGTACTTC. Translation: CASSLTGTSGPETQYF. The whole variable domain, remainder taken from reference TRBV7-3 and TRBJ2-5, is GAGVSQTPSNKVTEKGKYVELRCDPISGHTALYWYRQSLGQGPEFLIYFQGTGAADDSGLPNDRFFAVRPEGSVSTLKIQRTERGDSAVYLCASSLTGTSGPETQYFGPGTRLLVL.

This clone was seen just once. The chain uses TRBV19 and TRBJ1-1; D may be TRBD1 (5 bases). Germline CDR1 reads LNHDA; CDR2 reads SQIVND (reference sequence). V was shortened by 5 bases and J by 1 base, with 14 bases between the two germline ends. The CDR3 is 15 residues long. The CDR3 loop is CASSPGLRPNTEAFF. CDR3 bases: TGTGCCAGTAGTCCGGGACTCCGACCGAACACTGAAGCTTTCTTT.

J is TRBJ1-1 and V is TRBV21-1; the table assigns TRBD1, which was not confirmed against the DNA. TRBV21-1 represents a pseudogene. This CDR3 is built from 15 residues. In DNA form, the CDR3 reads TGTGCCAGCAGCACCTTCTCCTCGACAGGGGTTGAAGCTTTCTTT. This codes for CASSTFSSTGVEAFF.

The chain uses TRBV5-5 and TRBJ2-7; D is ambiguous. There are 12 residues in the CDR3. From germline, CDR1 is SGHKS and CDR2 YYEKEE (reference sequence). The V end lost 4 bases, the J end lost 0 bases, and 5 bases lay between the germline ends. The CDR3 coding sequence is TGTGCCAGCAGCCTATCCTCCTACGAGCAGTACTTC. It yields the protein CASSLSSYEQYF.

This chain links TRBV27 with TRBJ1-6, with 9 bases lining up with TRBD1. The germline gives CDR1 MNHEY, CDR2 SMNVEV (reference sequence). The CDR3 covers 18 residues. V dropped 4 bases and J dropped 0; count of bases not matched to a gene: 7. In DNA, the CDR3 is TGTGCCAGCAGTTGGACAGGGGCCGCGAGCTCCTATAATTCACCCCTCCACTTT. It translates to CASSWTGAASSYNSPLHF.

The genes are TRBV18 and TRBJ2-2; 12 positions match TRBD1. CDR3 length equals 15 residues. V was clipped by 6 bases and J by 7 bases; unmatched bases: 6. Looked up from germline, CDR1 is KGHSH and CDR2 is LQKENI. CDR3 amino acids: CASSPGTGGSGELFF. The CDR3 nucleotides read TGTGCCAGCTCCCCCGGGACAGGGGGCAGCGGGGAGCTGTTTTTT. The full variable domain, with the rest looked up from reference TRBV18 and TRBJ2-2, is NAGVMQNPRHLVRRRGQEARLRCSPMKGHSHVYWYRQLPEEGLKFMVYLQKENIIDESGMPKERFSAEFPKEGPSILRIQQVVRGDSAAYFCASSPGTGGSGELFFGEGSRLTVL.

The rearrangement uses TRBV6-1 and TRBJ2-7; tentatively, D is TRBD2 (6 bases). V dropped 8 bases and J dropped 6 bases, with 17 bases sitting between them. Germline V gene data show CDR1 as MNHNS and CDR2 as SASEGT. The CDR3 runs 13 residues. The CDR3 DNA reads TGTGCCAGCGGGGGGTCGAGGGGTCTCGAGCAGTACTTC. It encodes CASGGSRGLEQYF.

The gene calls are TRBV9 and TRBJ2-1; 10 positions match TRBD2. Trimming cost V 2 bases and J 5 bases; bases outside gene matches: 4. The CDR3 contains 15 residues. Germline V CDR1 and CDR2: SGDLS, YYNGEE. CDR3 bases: TGTGCCAGCAGCGTTCAAGCGGGAGGGCACAATGAGCAGTTCTTC. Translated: CASSVQAGGHNEQFF.

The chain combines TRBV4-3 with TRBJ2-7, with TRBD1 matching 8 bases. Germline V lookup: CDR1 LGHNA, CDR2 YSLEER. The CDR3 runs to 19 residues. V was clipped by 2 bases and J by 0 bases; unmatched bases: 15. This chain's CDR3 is CASSQQLNIGTGISYEQYF. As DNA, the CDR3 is TGCGCCAGCAGCCAACAACTCAATATAGGGACAGGTATCTCCTACGAGCAGTACTTC.

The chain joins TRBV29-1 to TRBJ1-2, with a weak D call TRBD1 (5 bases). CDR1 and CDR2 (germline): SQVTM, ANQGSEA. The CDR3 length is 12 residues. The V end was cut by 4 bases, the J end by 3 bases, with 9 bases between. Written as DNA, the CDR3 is TGCAGCGTTGCAGGGTCTCACTATGGCTACACCTTC. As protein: CSVAGSHYGYTF.

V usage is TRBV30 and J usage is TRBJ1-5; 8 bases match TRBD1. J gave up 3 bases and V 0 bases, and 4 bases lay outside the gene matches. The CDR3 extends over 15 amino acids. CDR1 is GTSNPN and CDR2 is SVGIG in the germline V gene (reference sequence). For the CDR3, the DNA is TGTGCCTGGAGTGTACCAGGGGGCTACAATCAGCCCCAGCATTTT. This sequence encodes CAWSVPGGYNQPQHF.